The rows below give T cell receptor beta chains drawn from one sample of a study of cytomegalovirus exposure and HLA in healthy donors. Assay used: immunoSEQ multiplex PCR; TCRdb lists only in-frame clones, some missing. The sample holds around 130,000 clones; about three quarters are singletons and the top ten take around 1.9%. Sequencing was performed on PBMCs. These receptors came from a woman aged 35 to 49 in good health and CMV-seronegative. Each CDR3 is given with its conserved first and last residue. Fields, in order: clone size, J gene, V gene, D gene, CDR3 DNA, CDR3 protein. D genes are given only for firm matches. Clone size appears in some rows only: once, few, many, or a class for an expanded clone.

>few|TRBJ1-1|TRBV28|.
TGTGCCAGCAGGACCTCGGGAGTACCCCTCTTGGAGGGCACTGAAGCTTTCTTT
CASRTSGVPLLEGTEAFF
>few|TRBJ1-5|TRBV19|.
TGTGCCAGTAGTTCCATGGGCGGGTTCGATCAGCCCCAGCATTTT
CASSSMGGFDQPQHF
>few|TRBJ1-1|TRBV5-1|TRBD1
TGCGCCAGCAGTTGGACAGGAGGGGACACTGAAGCTTTCTTT
CASSWTGGDTEAFF
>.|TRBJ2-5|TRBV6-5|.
TGTGCCAGCAGGGGGACCGGGACTCGTCAAGAGACCCAGTACTTC
CASRGTGTRQETQYF
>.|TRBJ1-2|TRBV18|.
TGTGCCAGCTCACCCCTGACAGGAGTCTATGGCTACACCTTC
CASSPLTGVYGYTF
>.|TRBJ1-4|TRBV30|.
TGTGCCTGGAGTCGTAATGAAAAACTGTTTTTT
CAWSRNEKLFF
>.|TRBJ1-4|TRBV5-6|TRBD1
TGTGCCAGCAGCTACAGGGGGGTGAATGAAAAACTGTTTTTT
CASSYRGVNEKLFF
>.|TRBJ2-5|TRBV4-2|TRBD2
TGTGCCAGCAGCCAAGGGGAGGGTAGCTCCATGGGGCAGTACTTC
CASSQGEGSSMGQYF
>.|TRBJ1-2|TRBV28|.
TGTGCCAGCAAACTTAACAGGGATTTTGGGGGCTACACCTTC
CASKLNRDFGGYTF
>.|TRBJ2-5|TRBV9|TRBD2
TGTGCCAGCAGCCCTAGCGGGGGGCGGGGAGAGACCCAGTACTTC
CASSPSGGRGETQYF
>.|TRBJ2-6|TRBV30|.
TGTGCCTGGAGTGTTGGTGGGACTGGGGCCAACGGCCTGACTTTC
CAWSVGGTGANGLTF
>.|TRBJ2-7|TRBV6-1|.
TGTGCCAGCAGTGAATCCCTCGCAAGTTACGAGCAGTACTTC
CASSESLASYEQYF
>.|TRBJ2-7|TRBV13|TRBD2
TGTGCCAGCAGCGTTAGCGGGGGCCTCTACGAGCAGTACTTC
CASSVSGGLYEQYF
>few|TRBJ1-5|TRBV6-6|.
TGTGCCAGCACCATATTATCGGATCAGCCCCAGCATTTT
CASTILSDQPQHF
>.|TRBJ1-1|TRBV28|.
TGTGCCAGCAGTTCGACCCGAAGAGGTGGCACTGAAGCTTTCTTT
CASSSTRRGGTEAFF
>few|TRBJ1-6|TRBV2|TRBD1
TGTGCCAGCAGGGGGACAGGGGCTCCCAATTCACCCCTCCACTTT
CASRGTGAPNSPLHF
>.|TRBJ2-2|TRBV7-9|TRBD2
TGTGCCACATATCCAGCGGGGGGGAACGGGGAGCTGTTTTTT
CATYPAGGNGELFF
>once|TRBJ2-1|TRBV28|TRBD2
TGTGCCAGCAGTTTCGGAACTAGCGGGCCCTGGGACAATGAGCAGTTCTTC
CASSFGTSGPWDNEQFF
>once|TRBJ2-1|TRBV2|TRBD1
TGTGCCAGCAGCCCTTGGGACAGGGGCCACAATGAGCAGTTCTTC
CASSPWDRGHNEQFF
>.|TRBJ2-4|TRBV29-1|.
TGCAGCGTTTACTTTAGCGATTCCAAAAACATTCAGTACTTC
CSVYFSDSKNIQYF
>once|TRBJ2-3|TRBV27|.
TGTGCCAGCAGTCCCCGCCCAGGCACAGATACGCAGTATTTT
CASSPRPGTDTQYF
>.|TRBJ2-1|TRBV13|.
TGTGCCAGCAGCTTAACCAGTTCTTCCTACAATGAGCAGTTCTTC
CASSLTSSSYNEQFF